These T cell receptor beta chains were read from a single sample in a study of vaccination effects on CD4 cells after COVID-19. Their target antigens are unknown. Libraries were prepared by immunoSEQ multiplex PCR; TCRdb keeps only in-frame clonotypes and omits some of them. The sample consists of fewer than 65,000 clones, around 81% of them appearing once. The material was CD4+ T cells from PBMCs cultured with HCoV-229E spike peptides, obtained before COVID-19 vaccination. These receptors came from a human donor who received a COVID-19 vaccine. Both conserved end residues are part of each CDR3. The D gene is left open where the match is weak. Clone size is shown for a subset of rows, as once, few, many or a class of expanded clone.

d_gene,abundance,v_gene,j_gene,CDR3aa,CDR3nt
TRBD1,.,TRBV3-1/TRBV3-2,TRBJ1-2,CASSPGQGRRYGYTF,TGTGCCAGCAGCCCCGGACAGGGAAGAAGGTATGGCTACACCTTC
.,.,TRBV5-6,TRBJ2-3,CASSLKEGGTDTQYF,TGTGCCAGCAGCTTAAAGGAGGGGGGCACAGATACGCAGTATTTT
TRBD1,.,TRBV29-1,TRBJ2-5,CSVVGRGQETQYF,TGCAGCGTTGTAGGAAGGGGGCAGGAGACCCAGTACTTC
.,.,TRBV3-1/TRBV3-2,TRBJ2-1,CASSQSGSYNEQFF,TGTGCCAGCAGCCAAAGTGGCAGCTACAATGAGCAGTTCTTC
.,once,TRBV14,TRBJ1-2,CASSQDERGVYGYTF,TGTGCCAGCAGCCAAGATGAGAGAGGGGTTTATGGCTACACCTTC
TRBD1,.,TRBV18,TRBJ1-1,CASSPTGQEFMNTEAFF,TGTGCCAGCTCACCAACGGGACAGGAGTTTATGAACACTGAAGCTTTCTTT
.,.,TRBV5-1,TRBJ2-1,CASTPGTPSYNEQFF,TGCGCCAGCACACCCGGGACTCCCTCCTACAATGAGCAGTTCTTC
.,.,TRBV10-2,TRBJ1-4,CASRAGVGDEKLFF,TGCGCCAGCAGGGCGGGGGTAGGAGATGAAAAACTGTTTTTT
TRBD1,.,TRBV28,TRBJ2-1,CATCPGTGINEQFF,TGTGCCACCTGTCCCGGGACAGGGATAAATGAGCAGTTCTTC
.,.,TRBV19,TRBJ2-2,CASTGDNRNGELFF,TGTGCCAGTACGGGGGACAACCGAAACGGGGAGCTGTTTTTT
TRBD1,once,TRBV9,TRBJ1-1,CASSGTGRGTEAFF,TGTGCCAGCAGCGGGACAGGGAGAGGGACTGAAGCTTTCTTT
.,.,TRBV7-8,TRBJ2-1,CASSPFGRGAYNEQFF,TGTGCCAGCAGCCCCTTCGGAAGGGGGGCCTACAATGAGCAGTTCTTC
.,.,TRBV4-1,TRBJ2-3,CASSQDPGNTQYF,TGCGCCAGCAGCCAAGATCCGGGAAATACGCAGTATTTT
.,once,TRBV14,TRBJ1-3,CASSLQVSSGNTIYF,TGTGCCAGCAGCCTACAGGTTAGCTCTGGAAACACCATATATTTT
TRBD1,.,TRBV6-4,TRBJ2-1,CASSLDRGRVGEQFF,TGTGCCAGCAGCCTCGACAGGGGGAGGGTGGGTGAGCAGTTCTTC
.,few,TRBV10-1,TRBJ1-3,CASSDGSSGNTIYF,TGCGCCAGCAGCGACGGGAGCTCTGGAAACACCATATATTTT
.,.,TRBV29-1,TRBJ1-4,CSVVPPGRGEKLFF,TGCAGCGTTGTCCCCCCAGGGCGAGGGGAAAAACTGTTTTTT
.,.,TRBV6-5,TRBJ1-4,CASSRQAGYEKLFF,TGTGCCAGCAGCAGACAAGCTGGTTATGAAAAACTGTTTTTT
.,.,TRBV7-9,TRBJ1-3,CASSLQRPGGSGNTIYF,TGTGCCAGCAGCCTCCAACGACCTGGGGGCTCTGGAAACACCATATATTTT
.,.,TRBV7-9,TRBJ1-2,CASSLVGRGTDGYTF,TGTGCCAGCAGCTTAGTGGGACGGGGGACGGATGGCTACACCTTC
TRBD1,.,TRBV7-2,TRBJ2-2,CASSFGPTGGAVGELFF,TGTGCCAGCAGCTTCGGCCCGACAGGGGGCGCCGTCGGGGAGCTGTTTTTT
.,once,TRBV9,TRBJ2-2,CASSVVRGGTGELFF,TGTGCCAGCAGCGTAGTGAGGGGGGGAACCGGGGAGCTGTTTTTT
TRBD2,.,TRBV6-5,TRBJ2-3,CASSWGGGGTDTQYF,TGTGCCAGCAGTTGGGGCGGGGGGGGTACAGATACGCAGTATTTT
TRBD1,few,TRBV18,TRBJ2-1,CASSPGQGGYNEQFF,TGTGCCAGCTCCCCAGGACAGGGCGGCTACAATGAGCAGTTCTTC
.,.,TRBV6-5,TRBJ1-5,CASNRGQGPNQPQHF,TGTGCCAGCAACCGGGGCCAGGGCCCTAATCAGCCCCAGCATTTT
TRBD2,.,TRBV30,TRBJ2-5,CAWTGGAQTQYF,TGTGCCTGGACCGGGGGGGCGCAGACCCAGTACTTC
.,.,TRBV5-1,TRBJ2-6,CASSLDRHPRQAYSLGANVLTF,TGCGCCAGCAGCTTGGATCGGCACCCGCGACAGGCGTATTCACTTGGGGCCAACGTCCTGACTTTC
.,few,TRBV11-2,TRBJ2-1,CASSVVSYNEQFF,TGTGCCAGCAGCGTGGTCTCCTACAATGAGCAGTTCTTC
.,.,TRBV12-3/TRBV12-4,TRBJ1-1,CASTAKGGLPAFF,TGTGCCAGCACCGCCAAGGGGGGGCTTCCGGCTTTCTTT
.,.,TRBV6-6,TRBJ2-5,CASRDQPGLETQYF,TGTGCCAGCAGAGACCAACCGGGGCTGGAGACCCAGTACTTC
TRBD2,.,TRBV6-2/TRBV6-3,TRBJ2-1,CASSSPPWGGGYNEQFF,TGTGCCAGCAGTTCCCCGCCCTGGGGCGGGGGATACAATGAGCAGTTCTTC
.,.,TRBV19,TRBJ1-3,CASSIHGSSGNTIYF,TGTGCCAGTAGTATACACGGTTCCTCTGGAAACACCATATATTTT
TRBD1,.,TRBV5-6,TRBJ2-1,CASSLVGQGNHEQFF,TGTGCCAGCAGCTTGGTGGGACAGGGTAACCATGAGCAGTTCTTC
.,.,TRBV30,TRBJ1-5,CAWSVQGNQPQHF,TGTGCCTGGAGTGTCCAGGGCAATCAGCCCCAGCATTTT
TRBD2,.,TRBV6-2/TRBV6-3,TRBJ2-5,CASSLLAGGETQYF,TGTGCCAGCAGCCTCCTAGCGGGGGGAGAGACCCAGTACTTC
.,.,TRBV18,TRBJ2-3,CASSPLRATARTDTQYF,TGTGCCAGCTCACCACTAAGGGCGACCGCACGCACAGATACGCAGTATTTT
.,.,TRBV7-2,TRBJ2-5,CASSLVSLGLETQYF,TGTGCCAGCAGCTTAGTGAGTCTGGGGCTAGAGACCCAGTACTTC
.,.,TRBV2,TRBJ1-1,CASSENGGLNTEAFF,TGTGCCAGCAGTGAAAATGGCGGCTTGAACACTGAAGCTTTCTTT
.,once,TRBV2,TRBJ2-1,CASSEKVGAGYNEQFF,TGTGCCAGCAGTGAAAAGGTGGGGGCCGGGTACAATGAGCAGTTCTTC
.,once,TRBV9,TRBJ1-2,CASSVDSGWNYGYTF,TGTGCCAGCAGCGTAGACTCAGGGTGGAACTATGGCTACACCTTC
.,.,TRBV24-1,TRBJ2-2,CATSDPMKDRSTGELFF,TGTGCCACCAGTGACCCGATGAAAGACAGGAGCACCGGGGAGCTGTTTTTT
.,.,TRBV18,TRBJ2-5,CASSPPRGSETQYF,TGTGCCAGCTCACCACCCAGGGGATCGGAGACCCAGTACTTC
TRBD2,.,TRBV9,TRBJ2-3,CASSPRGAGVTDTQYF,TGTGCCAGCAGCCCCCGGGGTGCGGGGGTCACAGATACGCAGTATTTT
.,.,TRBV24-1,TRBJ2-5,CATSDLRWTAQETQYF,TGTGCCACCAGTGATTTGCGCTGGACAGCTCAAGAGACCCAGTACTTC
TRBD1,.,TRBV9,TRBJ2-1,CASSVQGVGRNEQFF,TGTGCCAGCAGCGTACAGGGGGTCGGTAGAAATGAGCAGTTCTTC
.,.,TRBV9,TRBJ1-3,CASSVGDPINRNTIYF,TGTGCCAGCAGCGTAGGAGACCCTATCAACCGAAACACCATATATTTT
.,.,TRBV29-1,TRBJ2-3,CSVRVLWGGGQDTQYF,TGCAGCGTTAGGGTTTTGTGGGGCGGGGGCCAGGATACGCAGTATTTT
.,.,TRBV9,TRBJ1-2,CASSSRQAGYTF,TGTGCCAGCAGCTCCAGACAGGCTGGCTACACCTTC
.,.,TRBV12-2,TRBJ1-5,CASRPRIQGSNQPQHF,TGTGCAAGTCGCCCCCGGATTCAAGGTAGCAATCAGCCCCAGCATTTT
.,.,TRBV7-3,TRBJ1-1,CASSLLGGMNTEAFF,TGTGCCAGCAGCTTACTCGGCGGCATGAACACTGAAGCTTTCTTT
.,.,TRBV4-3,TRBJ1-1,CASSQDQGFAAFF,TGCGCCAGCAGCCAAGATCAAGGGTTTGCGGCTTTCTTT
.,.,TRBV4-3,TRBJ1-2,CASSQDTASGYTF,TGCGCCAGCAGCCAAGATACGGCCTCTGGCTACACCTTC